A selection of T cell receptor beta chains follows, all from one sample in a study of T-cell reconstitution after alpha-beta-depleted transplantation in children. TCRdb reprocessed the PCR reads with MiXCR, giving one entry per CDR3 protein. Of about 420,000 distinct CDR3 sequences in the sample, roughly 11% were seen once. This specimen was PBMCs from the stem cell graft donor, taken from the stem cell graft. All receptors derive from a human donor who donated a stem cell graft to a child with acute myeloid leukemia. Both conserved end residues are part of each CDR3. D genes are given only for firm matches. Clone size is shown for a subset of rows, as once, few, many or a class of expanded clone.

v_gene	abundance	j_gene	d_gene	CDR3aa	CDR3nt
TRBV20-1	few	TRBJ2-5	TRBD1	CSARGAPGQGLIETQYF	TGCAGTGCTAGAGGGGCCCCGGGACAGGGGTTAATAGAGACCCAGTACTTC
TRBV6-5	many	TRBJ2-7	TRBD2	CASSYSATSGDEQYF	TGTGCCAGCAGTTACTCGGCGACTAGCGGGGACGAGCAGTACTTC
TRBV5-4	NA	TRBJ2-2	NA	CASSPPGIRITGELFF	TGTGCCAGCAGCCCTCCAGGGATCCGAATCACCGGGGAGCTGTTTTTT
TRBV20-1	NA	TRBJ2-2	NA	CSARDMATGELFF	TGCAGTGCTCGGGACATGGCGACCGGGGAGCTGTTTTTT
TRBV7-2	many	TRBJ2-2	NA	CASKVIHPGELFF	TGTGCCAGCAAGGTGATTCATCCCGGGGAGCTGTTTTTT
TRBV5-1	many	TRBJ2-1	NA	CASSLVQNEQFF	TGCGCCAGCAGCTTGGTCCAGAACGAGCAGTTCTTC
TRBV5-1	many	TRBJ1-1	NA	CASSPEGPLTEAFF	TGCGCCAGCAGCCCAGAGGGGCCCTTGACTGAAGCTTTCTTT
TRBV25-1	few	TRBJ2-3	TRBD2	CASSEFKAGGADTQYF	TGTGCCAGCAGTGAATTTAAGGCGGGAGGAGCAGATACGCAGTATTTT
TRBV7-2	few	TRBJ2-5	NA	CASTPDRQETQYF	TGTGCCAGCACCCCAGACAGGCAAGAGACCCAGTACTTC
TRBV5-6	NA	TRBJ2-3	TRBD1	CASSFRQGATDTQYF	TGTGCCAGCAGCTTTCGTCAGGGGGCCACAGATACGCAGTATTTT
TRBV2	few	TRBJ2-1	NA	CASRAQGWYNEQFF	TGTGCCAGCAGGGCACAGGGATGGTACAATGAGCAGTTCTTC
TRBV5-4	NA	TRBJ2-6	TRBD1	CASRPGTGDSGANVLTF	TGTGCCAGCAGGCCCGGGACAGGGGACTCTGGGGCCAACGTCCTGACTTTC
TRBV5-1	few	TRBJ2-2	NA	CASSLGTGSGELFF	TGCGCCAGCAGCTTGGGCACAGGGTCCGGGGAGCTGTTTTTT
TRBV20-1	many	TRBJ2-5	NA	CSAKSRQETQYF	TGCAGTGCCAAGTCCCGACAAGAGACCCAGTACTTC
TRBV12-3/TRBV12-4	many	TRBJ2-3	TRBD1	CASITGQGTDTQYF	TGTGCCAGCATCACGGGACAGGGGACAGATACGCAGTATTTT
TRBV20-1	NA	TRBJ2-7	TRBD2	CSAREIPVGGSYEQYF	TGCAGTGCTAGAGAAATCCCTGTTGGCGGGAGCTACGAGCAGTACTTC
TRBV4-3	few	TRBJ1-2	NA	CASSPTPPSGGYTF	TGCGCCAGCAGCCCGACGCCCCCCTCGGGTGGCTACACCTTC
TRBV24-1	few	TRBJ2-1	TRBD2	CATSGLAGHEQFF	TGTGCCACCAGTGGCCTAGCGGGTCATGAGCAGTTCTTC
TRBV28	few	TRBJ2-7	NA	CASSLLGKAQYF	TGTGCCAGCAGCCTGCTGGGAAAGGCGCAGTACTTC
TRBV7-2	NA	TRBJ2-5	NA	CASSLVHRQETQYF	TGTGCCAGCAGCTTAGTCCACAGGCAAGAGACCCAGTACTTC
TRBV29-1	few	TRBJ1-1	TRBD1	CSVDPGTGEAFF	TGCAGCGTAGATCCCGGGACAGGTGAAGCTTTCTTT
TRBV20-1	NA	TRBJ1-6	TRBD1	CSAPGQGFDSPLHF	TGCAGTGCCCCGGGACAGGGGTTTGATTCACCCCTCCACTTT
TRBV29-1	NA	TRBJ1-2	TRBD1	CSVEGQGATGYTF	TGCAGCGTTGAGGGACAGGGGGCTACGGGCTACACCTTC
TRBV12-3/TRBV12-4	few	TRBJ2-2	TRBD1	CASSLSDRVHTGELFF	TGTGCCAGCAGCCTATCCGACAGGGTACACACCGGGGAGCTGTTTTTT
TRBV5-1	few	TRBJ1-5	TRBD1	CASSPGTGEDQPQHF	TGCGCCAGCAGCCCGGGGACAGGGGAAGATCAGCCCCAGCATTTT
TRBV12-3/TRBV12-4	many	TRBJ1-3	NA	CASSPKGWDGAPGNTIYF	TGTGCCAGCAGTCCAAAGGGATGGGATGGGGCGCCTGGAAACACCATATATTTT
TRBV29-1	many	TRBJ2-7	NA	CSVEFSQGYEQYF	TGCAGCGTTGAATTCTCCCAGGGGTACGAGCAGTACTTC
TRBV6-4	few	TRBJ2-5	TRBD1	CASSAGDWDRGRETQYF	TGTGCCAGCAGTGCCGGCGATTGGGACAGGGGGCGAGAGACCCAGTACTTC
TRBV20-1	many	TRBJ2-1	TRBD2	CSARDQGRGGLWEQFF	TGCAGTGCTAGAGATCAAGGGCGGGGGGGCCTTTGGGAGCAGTTCTTC
TRBV29-1	many	TRBJ2-7	TRBD1	CSVEDRSPGGRLEEQYF	TGCAGCGTTGAAGATCGCTCCCCAGGGGGCCGTCTTGAGGAGCAGTACTTC
TRBV12-3/TRBV12-4	few	TRBJ2-1	NA	CASRTSFPEQFF	TGTGCCAGCAGAACCAGCTTTCCTGAGCAGTTCTTC
TRBV7-2	NA	TRBJ2-7	NA	CASSLLRSYEQYF	TGTGCCAGCAGCTTACTGCGCTCCTACGAGCAGTACTTC
TRBV9	many	TRBJ2-7	NA	CASSVAGDSGYEQYF	TGTGCCAGCAGCGTAGCTGGGGATAGCGGCTACGAGCAGTACTTC
TRBV20-1	few	TRBJ2-2	TRBD1	CSARKNKDRVKWDTGELFF	TGCAGTGCTAGGAAAAATAAGGACAGGGTGAAGTGGGACACCGGGGAGCTGTTTTTT
TRBV7-9	NA	TRBJ2-2	NA	CASSPPGLETGELFF	TGTGCCAGCAGCCCCCCGGGACTCGAAACCGGGGAGCTGTTTTTT
TRBV5-5	NA	TRBJ2-2	NA	CASSFRVANTGELFF	TGTGCCAGCAGCTTCAGGGTGGCGAACACCGGGGAGCTGTTTTTT
TRBV6-1	few	TRBJ2-3	TRBD2	CAAGGATDTQYF	TGTGCCGCCGGGGGGGCCACAGATACGCAGTATTTT
TRBV6-5	NA	TRBJ2-1	TRBD2	CASSYSPSGGAYNEQFF	TGTGCCAGCAGTTACTCCCCTAGCGGGGGAGCTTACAATGAGCAGTTCTTC
TRBV29-1	NA	TRBJ1-1	NA	CSVGLSSGTEAFF	TGCAGCGTTGGCCTTTCCAGTGGGACTGAAGCTTTCTTT
TRBV5-1	NA	TRBJ2-1	NA	CASSLAEGRIEQFF	TGCGCCAGCAGCTTGGCGGAGGGCAGGATTGAGCAGTTCTTC
TRBV19	few	TRBJ2-3	NA	CASNIGGGTQYF	TGTGCCAGTAATATCGGAGGGGGTACGCAGTATTTT
TRBV29-1	many	TRBJ1-1	NA	CSVAGPVQLTEAFF	TGCAGCGTGGCGGGACCCGTGCAACTCACTGAAGCTTTCTTT
TRBV20-1	many	TRBJ1-5	NA	CSARSREGVGNQPQHF	TGCAGTGCCCGAAGCAGGGAGGGCGTGGGCAATCAGCCCCAGCATTTT